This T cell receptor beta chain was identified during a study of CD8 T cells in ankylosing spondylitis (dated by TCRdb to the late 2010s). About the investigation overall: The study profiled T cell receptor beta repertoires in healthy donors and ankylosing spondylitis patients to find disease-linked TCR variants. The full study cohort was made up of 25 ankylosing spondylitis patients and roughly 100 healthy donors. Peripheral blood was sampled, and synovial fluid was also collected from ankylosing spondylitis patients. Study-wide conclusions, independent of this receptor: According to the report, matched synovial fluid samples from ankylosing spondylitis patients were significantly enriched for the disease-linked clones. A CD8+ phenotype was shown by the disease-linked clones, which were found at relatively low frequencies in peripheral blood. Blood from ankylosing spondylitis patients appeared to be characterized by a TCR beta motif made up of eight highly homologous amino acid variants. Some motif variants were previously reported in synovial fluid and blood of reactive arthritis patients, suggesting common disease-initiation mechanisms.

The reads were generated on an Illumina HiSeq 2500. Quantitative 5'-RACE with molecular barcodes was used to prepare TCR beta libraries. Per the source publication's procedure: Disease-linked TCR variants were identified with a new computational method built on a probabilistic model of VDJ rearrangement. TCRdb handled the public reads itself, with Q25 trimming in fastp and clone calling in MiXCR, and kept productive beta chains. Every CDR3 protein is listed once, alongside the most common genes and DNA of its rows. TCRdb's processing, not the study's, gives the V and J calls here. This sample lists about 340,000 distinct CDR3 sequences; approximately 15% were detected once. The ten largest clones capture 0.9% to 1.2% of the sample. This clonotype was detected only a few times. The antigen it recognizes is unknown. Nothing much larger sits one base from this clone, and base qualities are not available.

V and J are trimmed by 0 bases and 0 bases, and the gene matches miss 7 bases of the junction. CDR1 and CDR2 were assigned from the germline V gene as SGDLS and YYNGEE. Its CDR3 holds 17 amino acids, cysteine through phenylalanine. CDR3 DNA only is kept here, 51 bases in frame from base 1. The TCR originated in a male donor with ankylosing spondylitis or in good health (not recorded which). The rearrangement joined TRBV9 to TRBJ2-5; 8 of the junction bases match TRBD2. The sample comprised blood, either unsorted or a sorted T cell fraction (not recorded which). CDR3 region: CASSVEASGFYQETQYF. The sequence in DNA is TGTGCCAGCAGCGTAGAGGCTAGCGGGTTCTACCAAGAGACCCAGTACTTC.